Listed below are T cell receptor beta chains from one sample, sequenced in a study of T cell responses to AZD1222 COVID-19 vaccine. Produced via immunoSEQ multiplex PCR; TCRdb's table is partial and in-frame only. Here the sample spans 150,000 to 200,000 clones, 85% to 90% being singletons. The sequencing used peripheral blood, collected on day 0 of AZD1222 vaccination. These receptors were collected from an adult in good health. The CDR3 runs from the conserved cysteine through the conserved F or W. D genes are given only for firm matches. For some rows the clone size is stated as once, few or many, or as a class when expanded; others skip it.

CDR3nt,CDR3aa,v_gene,d_gene,abundance,j_gene
TGTGCCTGGCGAAAGGGGGGATTTAGGCCCTATAATTCACCCCTCCACTTT,CAWRKGGFRPYNSPLHF,TRBV30,.,.,TRBJ1-6
TGTGCCAGCTCACCACAGGGGGCGAGGGAGCCCCTCCACTTT,CASSPQGAREPLHF,TRBV18,TRBD1,.,TRBJ1-6
TGTGCCAGCAGTTCCCCGGGACAGGGGATGGGTGGCTACACCTTC,CASSSPGQGMGGYTF,TRBV28,TRBD1,.,TRBJ1-2
TGTGCCAGCAGTTTAAGGGGGATCCCCCAAGAGACCCAGTACTTC,CASSLRGIPQETQYF,TRBV28,.,.,TRBJ2-5
TGTGCCAGCAGCTTGGCGGGAGGGCCAGGTGAGCAGTTCTTC,CASSLAGGPGEQFF,TRBV5-6,TRBD2,.,TRBJ2-1
TGCGCCAGCAGCTCGGTCGGGGAGACCCAGTACTTC,CASSSVGETQYF,TRBV5-1,.,.,TRBJ2-5
TGTGCCAGCAGTTCCACCTCGCTCGTGGGAGGGGGCAATAATTCACCCCTCCACTTT,CASSSTSLVGGGNNSPLHF,TRBV27,TRBD1,once,TRBJ1-6
TGTGCCAGCAGCCAAGAGGAGACAGTTTATGGCTACACCTTC,CASSQEETVYGYTF,TRBV4-2,.,.,TRBJ1-2
TGTGCCTGGAGTGCGGGACTAGCGGAGTACAATGAGCAGTTCTTC,CAWSAGLAEYNEQFF,TRBV30,TRBD2,.,TRBJ2-1
TGTGCCAGTAGTATATGGACGGACCATGAAAAACTGTTTTTT,CASSIWTDHEKLFF,TRBV19,.,.,TRBJ1-4
TGTGCCAGCAAATCCAGCGGGCAGGAAAATCAGCCCCAGCATTTT,CASKSSGQENQPQHF,TRBV27,.,.,TRBJ1-5
TGTGCCAGCAGGATACAGGGTCTTCCCGAGCAGTACTTC,CASRIQGLPEQYF,TRBV7-2,.,.,TRBJ2-7
TGTGCCAGTAGCCGACAGGGAACAACTAATGAAAAACTGTTTTTT,CASSRQGTTNEKLFF,TRBV19,TRBD1,.,TRBJ1-4
TGTGCCAGCAGCTTGGGGGGGGCCGGGGAGCTGTTTTTT,CASSLGGAGELFF,TRBV7-6,TRBD2,.,TRBJ2-2
TGTGCCAGCAGCCGGACAGGGATGGGACAGCCCCAGCATTTT,CASSRTGMGQPQHF,TRBV28,TRBD1,.,TRBJ1-5
TGCGCCAGCAGCGAGCAGGGGGCTCAGGGCTACGAGCAGTACTTC,CASSEQGAQGYEQYF,TRBV5-1,TRBD1,.,TRBJ2-7
TGTGCCAGCAGCTTAGGTCCGTGGGGCGCCCAGACCCAGTACTTC,CASSLGPWGAQTQYF,TRBV13,.,.,TRBJ2-5
TGTGCCAGCAGCCTGGGACTAGAGTCCTACAATGAGCAGTTCTTC,CASSLGLESYNEQFF,TRBV11-2,TRBD2,once,TRBJ2-1
TGTGCCAGCAGCCCCCCGGGACAGGGGGCGTCGACTAATGAAAAACTGTTTTTT,CASSPPGQGASTNEKLFF,TRBV28,TRBD1,.,TRBJ1-4
TGTGCCTGGAGTGAACAGGGGCCCGGGGAGCTGTTTTTT,CAWSEQGPGELFF,TRBV30,TRBD1,.,TRBJ2-2
TGTGCCAGCAGCTTAGTGATGGACTACGAGCAGTACTTC,CASSLVMDYEQYF,TRBV13,.,once,TRBJ2-7
TGTGCCAGCAGTTACGCCCCAGGGATGGGGGAGACCCAGTACTTC,CASSYAPGMGETQYF,TRBV6-5,.,.,TRBJ2-5
TGTGCCAGTAGGCTTGGGGACGGTCTGGGCGGAGGGGTCTATGGCTACACCTTC,CASRLGDGLGGGVYGYTF,TRBV19,.,.,TRBJ1-2